This entry is about one TCR beta chain. This receptor's antigen is unknown. Per-base quality was not reported, and no clone a single base away is much larger than it. The donors were some 39 Caucasian individuals from Russia, aged 6 to 90 years, who were systemically healthy. About 9.8 milliliters of peripheral blood were drawn from each donor into EDTA-treated Vacutainer tubes. PBMCs were isolated by Ficoll-Paque density-gradient centrifugation, with at least 6 million obtained per sample. Trizol reagent was used to extract total RNA from the PBMCs, yielding at least 6 micrograms per sample. The percentages of naive CD45RAhigh/CD27high T cells were determined by flow cytometry on a PBMC aliquot from every donor. The data stem from a study of blood T cells in healthy people across ages (dated by TCRdb to between 2014 and 2017). Regarding the study in general: In model experiments, template switching captured about one uniquely barcoded TCR beta cDNA molecule for every two T cells. The study measured age-related changes in TCR beta repertoire diversity using deep sequencing normalized with unique cDNA molecular identifiers. To avoid experimental bias, donors of different ages were spread randomly across the sequencing lanes. Using the same blood draw, the study looked at two additional independent replicas of 1 million unique cDNA reads for two donors, one aged 18 to 30 and the other aged 80 or older. The donors were divided into four age groups: young (average around 16 years), middle-aged (roughly 40), aged (roughly 60) and long-lived (more than 75). Study-level results and caveats: The CMV infection status of donors was not known, potentially confounding age-related changes in expanded clonotypes. As age increased, observed TCR beta diversity per million T cells dropped in a roughly linear way, and a significant reduction was already evident by age around 41. A strong correlation was found between observed TCR beta diversity and the percentage of naive T cells measured by flow cytometry. The long-lived group showed more naive CD4+ T cells, fewer expanded clones and increased TCR diversity than the aged group, suggesting age selection. Since profiling was done on bulk unsorted PBMCs, naive and antigen-experienced compartments could not be conclusively compared. Total diversity estimates from one million sequenced T cells were considered lower bounds and underestimates.

Libraries were prepared through 5' RACE. The sequencer listed for this sample is Illumina HiSeq 2500. A second PCR of about 7 to 12 cycles was performed with a sample-barcoded 5' primer and a J-beta primer mix. A template-switch 5' adaptor carrying 12 random nucleotides introduced a unique molecular identifier onto each TCR beta cDNA molecule. Each sample yielded at least 2.5 million CDR3-containing paired-end reads. The Mint cDNA synthesis kit, primed by a TRBC-specific oligonucleotide, was used to synthesize first-strand cDNA from all RNA. After uracil-DNA glycosylase treatment, a first 18-cycle PCR used universal primers M1SS and BC2_uni_R on all cDNA. The study's own analysis went as follows. Each sample was normalized by randomly selecting 1 million high-quality reads, each carrying a distinct molecular identifier. Reads sharing molecular identifiers were discarded rather than binned into consensus sequences. MiTCR, set to a Q25 quality threshold and the strictest error-elimination algorithm, was used for CDR3 identification, clonotype clustering and error correction. A nonparametric unseen species model with Euler transformation was used to estimate lower-bound total TCR beta diversity. The public reads were reanalyzed by TCRdb: fastp trimming at Q25, MiXCR alignment, in-frame beta chains only. Each entry is one CDR3 protein sequence, shown with its most common DNA and genes. Clone size and V and J calls follow TCRdb, not the original study. A total of over 1,200,000 distinct CDR3 sequences appear in this sample, around 59% of them only once. In total, the top ten clones hold over 5.5% of the sample.

At the junction V is shortened by 0 bases and J by 14 bases; bases outside the gene matches: 8. The germline V gene encodes CDR1 SEHNR and CDR2 FQNEAQ (reference sequence). There are 14 amino acids in the CDR3, from cysteine to phenylalanine inclusive. Only the CDR3 DNA stays, 42 bases, in frame from base 1. The receptor's source is a man aged 18-30 years in good health. This chain joins TRBV7-9 to TRBJ2-1, and 9 bases in between align with TRBD2. Sequencing was carried out using blood. The DNA reads TGTGCCAGCAGCTTAGCGAGGTTAGCGGGAGCCGAGTTCTTC. Its protein is CASSLARLAGAEFF.